The 5 T cell receptor beta chains below were found in one sample sequenced in a study of beta chain features in type 1 diabetes. Sequencing targeted expressed TCRB transcripts, as all isolated RNA had been reverse transcribed. The data were produced by immunoSEQ multiplex PCR, yet TCRdb's version contains in-frame clones alone and is incomplete. The data contain about 150,000 clones, around 10% of them singletons. The sequenced sample consisted of central memory CD4+ T cells from blood. The receptors originated from a man between 18 and 29 years old in good health.

This clone was seen only a few times. This sequence joins TRBV7-9 and TRBJ2-7, with D possibly called TRBD1 or TRBD2 (5 bases each). The CDR3 is 16 amino acids. CDR1 SEHNR and CDR2 FQNEAQ come from the germline V gene (reference sequence). V gave up 2 bases and J gave up 0 bases, with 14 bases separating them. The CDR3 sequence: CASSLRVGTVSYEQYF. CDR3 DNA: TGTGCCAGCAGCTTAAGAGTCGGGACGGTCTCCTACGAGCAGTACTTC.

The V call is TRBV18, the J call TRBJ2-3; D gene ambiguous. Germline V gene lookup returns CDR1 KGHSH and CDR2 LQKENI. The CDR3 consists of 14 residues. The germline V and J ends were trimmed by 3 bases and 1 base, with 8 bases remaining between them. CDR3 bases: TGTGCCAGCTCACCGACCGAAGGCACAGATACGCAGTATTTT. It is translated as CASSPTEGTDTQYF.

The chain employs TRBV7-2 and TRBJ1-2; no firm D call. The CDR3 consists of 18 residues. V dropped 4 bases and J dropped 6 bases, with 27 bases sitting between them. The germline CDR1 and CDR2 sequences are SGHTA and FQGNSA. CDR3 nucleotide sequence: TGTGCCAGCAGCTGGACGGATGGGAGGCAGTTCCGCGTTAATGGCTACACCTTC. Translated, it gives CASSWTDGRQFRVNGYTF.

This clone was seen more than once but under ten times. The V and J genes are TRBV11-2 and TRBJ1-2, with TRBD1 as a possible D gene (5 bases). V was pared by 6 bases and J by 6 bases, with 5 bases between. There are 10 residues in the CDR3. Germline-derived CDR1 and CDR2 are SGHAT and FQNNGV. The CDR3 spells CASRGDGYTF. The CDR3 bases are TGTGCCAGCAGAGGGGATGGCTACACCTTC. Full variable domain (rest looked up from reference TRBV11-2 and TRBJ1-2): EAGVAQSPRYKIIEKRQSVAFWCNPISGHATLYWYQQILGQGPKLLIQFQNNGVVDDSQLPKDRFSAERLKGVDSTLKIQPAKLEDSAVYLCASRGDGYTFGSGTRLTVV.

This clone appeared a few times. The chain has TRBV4-1 and TRBJ2-5; D not certain. The CDR3 runs to 12 residues. Germline V gene sequence: CDR1 MGHRA, CDR2 YSYEKL. Trimming removed 0 bases from V and 5 bases from J, with 4 bases in between. The DNA for the CDR3 is TGCGCCAGCAGCCAAGAAGGGGAGACCCAGTACTTC. Translated: CASSQEGETQYF.